What follows are 17 T cell receptor beta chains derived from one specimen sequenced in a study of blood T cell repertoires in COVID-19. Assay: immunoSEQ multiplex PCR; the TCRdb copy retains only in-frame clones and omits some. The sample records about 220,000 clones, around 81% being singletons. The specimen was peripheral blood. All receptors derive from a human donor in a cohort sampled during active COVID-19.

This chain uses TRBV24-1 with TRBJ2-7; maybe TRBD1 (5 bases). The CDR3 has 15 residues. CDR1 is KGHDR, CDR2 SFDVKD, per germline. The ends were cut back, 4 bases at V and 3 bases at J, with 15 bases in the middle. In nucleotides, the CDR3 is TGTGCCACCAGTGACCCCGGGCAGGGTAACTACGAGCAGTACTTC. It codes for CATSDPGQGNYEQYF.

The chain couples TRBV6-5 to TRBJ1-5; tentatively, D is TRBD1 (5 bases). Per germline, CDR1 MNHEY and CDR2 SVGAGI. The CDR3 consists of 15 residues. Trimming shortened V by 4 bases and J by 6 bases, and 16 bases separated the two germline ends. As DNA, the CDR3 is TGTGCCAGCAGTTCCGAAGCCAGGGAGGGTCAGCCCCAGCATTTT. Translation gives CASSSEAREGQPQHF.

This clone was seen only once. This sequence joins TRBV28 and TRBJ1-2; no firm D call. The germline CDR1 and CDR2 sequences are MDHEN and SYDVKM. CDR3 length equals 11 residues. V was pared by 10 bases and J by 2 bases, with 8 bases between. In nucleotides, the CDR3 is TGTGCCACCCGTGGCAACTATGGCTACACCTTC. As protein: CATRGNYGYTF.

This clone was counted only a few times. The rearrangement joins TRBV7-9 to TRBJ2-7; TRBD2 might be the D (7 bases). The length of the CDR3 is 17 residues. Trimming removed 1 base from V and 2 bases from J, with 18 bases in between. Germline V gene data show CDR1 as SEHNR and CDR2 as FQNEAQ (reference sequence). The chain's CDR3 is CASSLVGGAGRTYEQYF. The CDR3 nucleotides read TGTGCCAGCAGCTTAGTAGGGGGGGCAGGGCGAACCTACGAGCAGTACTTC.

The chain has TRBV5-1 and TRBJ1-1; D not resolved. Germline V lookup: CDR1 SGHRS, CDR2 YFSETQ. CDR3 size: 16 residues. The V gene lost 0 bases and the J gene lost 1 base, with 13 bases spanning the gap. The CDR3: CASSLERRLTNTEAFF. Here the CDR3 DNA reads TGCGCCAGCAGCTTGGAAAGGAGACTGACGAACACTGAAGCTTTCTTT.

V is TRBV3-1 (or the pseudogene TRBV3-2) and J is TRBJ1-2; no clear D gene. V lost 5 bases to trimming and J lost 7 bases, with 11 bases between them. In germline, CDR1 is LGHDT, CDR2 YNNKEL (reference sequence). The CDR3 has 12 residues. The CDR3, as DNA: TGTGCCAGCAGCTCAGGATCCATTGGCTACACCTTC. Translation: CASSSGSIGYTF.

This chain uses TRBV28 with TRBJ2-1; TRBD2 agrees at 9 bases. V was pared by 5 bases and J by 6 bases, with 11 bases of the junction left unmatched. The germline V gene has CDR1 MDHEN and CDR2 SYDVKM. The CDR3 has 16 residues. The CDR3 is CASSPPGLAIINEQFF. For the CDR3, the DNA is TGTGCCAGCAGTCCCCCGGGACTAGCTATTATCAATGAGCAGTTCTTC.

The genes are TRBV28 and TRBJ1-2; TRBD1 agrees at 10 bases. The CDR3 spans 13 residues. J was trimmed by 6 bases and V by 6 bases; bases with no gene match: 4. Germline CDR1 MDHEN, CDR2 SYDVKM. CDR3 loop: CASRVTGGDGYTF. The DNA for the CDR3 is TGTGCCAGCAGAGTGACAGGGGGCGATGGCTACACCTTC.

The gene calls are TRBV19 and TRBJ2-5, with D possibly TRBD2 on 5 matching bases. Deletions cut 6 bases from V and 5 bases from J, with 10 bases between. CDR1 is LNHDA and CDR2 is SQIVND in the germline V gene (reference sequence). This CDR3 is built from 12 residues. The CDR3 region is CASRQAGETQYF. The CDR3, as DNA: TGTGCCAGTAGGCAGGCGGGCGAGACCCAGTACTTC.

The chain joins TRBV19 to TRBJ2-3, with 9 nucleotides matching TRBD2. V dropped 4 bases and J dropped 0; count of bases not matched to a gene: 2. CDR3 size: 15 residues. Germline V lookup: CDR1 LNHDA, CDR2 SQIVND (reference sequence). The CDR3: CASSTSGASTDTQYF. In nucleotides, the CDR3 is TGTGCCAGTAGTACTAGCGGGGCTAGCACAGATACGCAGTATTTT. The full variable domain, in which reference TRBV19 and TRBJ2-3 provide the parts outside the CDR3, is DGGITQSPKYLFRKEGQNVTLSCEQNLNHDAMYWYRQDPGQGLRLIYYSQIVNDFQKGDIAEGYSVSREKKESFPLTVTSAQKNPTAFYLCASSTSGASTDTQYFGPGTRLTVL.

Only one count was recorded for this clone. The chain employs TRBV19 and TRBJ1-2; tentative D call: TRBD1 (6 bases). Germline V gene data show CDR1 as LNHDA and CDR2 as SQIVND (reference sequence). V lost 3 bases and J lost 2, with 16 bases in between. The CDR3 covers 16 residues. The CDR3 nucleotides are TGTGCCAGTAGTATTGGTGTGCGCAGGGGAAACTATGGCTACACCTTC. Encoded protein: CASSIGVRRGNYGYTF.

The chain joins TRBV30 to TRBJ1-2; 7 bases match TRBD1. V lost 1 base and J lost 12; bases outside the gene matches: 5. There are 11 residues in the CDR3. CDR1 and CDR2 from the germline V gene are GTSNPN and SVGIG (reference sequence). CDR3 sequence reads: CAWSEGAANTF. The CDR3 DNA reads TGTGCCTGGAGTGAGGGGGCAGCCAACACCTTC.

V and J are TRBV7-2 and TRBJ2-7; 14 positions agree with TRBD2. J was trimmed by 4 bases and V by 0 bases; bases with no gene match: 5. CDR3 length equals 17 residues. Germline CDR1 and CDR2: SGHTA and FQGNSA. The CDR3 reads CASSLAGTSGSKYEQYF. DNA for the CDR3: TGTGCCAGCAGCTTAGCGGGGACTAGCGGGAGTAAGTACGAGCAGTACTTC. The variable domain in full, completed from reference TRBV7-2 and TRBJ2-7, reads GAGVSQSPSNKVTEKGKDVELRCDPISGHTALYWYRQSLGQGLEFLIYFQGNSAPDKSGLPSDRFSAERTGGSVSTLTIQRTQQEDSAVYLCASSLAGTSGSKYEQYFGPGTRLTVT.

The rearrangement joins TRBV15 to TRBJ2-3; D not resolved. V was trimmed by 0 bases and J by 2 bases, leaving 3 bases between them. This CDR3 has 13 residues. Germline V gene data show CDR1 as LNHNV and CDR2 as YYDKDF (reference sequence). CDR3 sequence (DNA): TGTGCCACCAGCAGAGACGTCACAGATACGCAGTATTTT. It encodes CATSRDVTDTQYF.

V and J are TRBV28 and TRBJ2-1; D remains ambiguous. The CDR3 loop spans 15 amino acids. In germline, CDR1 is MDHEN, CDR2 SYDVKM. Trimming took off 4 bases at V and 2 bases at J, with 12 bases between the two ends. As DNA, the CDR3 is TGTGCCAGCAGTTCCGCAGAATCAGCCTACAATGAGCAGTTCTTC. This translates into CASSSAESAYNEQFF.

This rearrangement joins TRBV2 to TRBJ2-7; 7 bases are a match to TRBD2. Trimming took 7 bases from V and 0 from J; bases not matched to a gene: 6. This CDR3 has 14 amino acids. Per germline, CDR1 SNHLY and CDR2 FYNNEI. CDR3 amino acids: CASKWGGSSYEQYF. In nucleotides, the CDR3 is TGTGCCAGCAAATGGGGCGGGAGCTCCTACGAGCAGTACTTC.

This clone was detected once. V is TRBV2 and J is TRBJ2-1, with TRBD2 matching 9 bases. Germline V gives CDR1 SNHLY, CDR2 FYNNEI. Trimming at V came to 6 bases and at J to 0 bases, leaving 9 bases not matched to a gene. This CDR3 contains 17 residues. The CDR3 DNA reads as TGTGCCAGCAGCCGGGGCGCGGGAGGGCCCTCCTACAATGAGCAGTTCTTC. Protein sequence: CASSRGAGGPSYNEQFF.